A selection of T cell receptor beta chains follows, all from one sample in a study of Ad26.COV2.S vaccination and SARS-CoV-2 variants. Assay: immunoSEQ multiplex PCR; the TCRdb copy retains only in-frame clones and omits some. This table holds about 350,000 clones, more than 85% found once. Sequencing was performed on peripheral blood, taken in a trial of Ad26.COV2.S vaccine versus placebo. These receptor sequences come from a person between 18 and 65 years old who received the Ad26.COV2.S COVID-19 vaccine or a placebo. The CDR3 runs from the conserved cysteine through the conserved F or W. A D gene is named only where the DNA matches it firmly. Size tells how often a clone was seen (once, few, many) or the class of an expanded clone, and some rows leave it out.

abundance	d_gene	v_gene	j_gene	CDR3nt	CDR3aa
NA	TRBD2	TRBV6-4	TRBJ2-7	TGTGCCAGCTCGAGGACTAGCGTGAGTGAGCAGTACTTC	CASSRTSVSEQYF
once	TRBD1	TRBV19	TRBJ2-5	TGTGCCAGCAGGGGGCGGGAGACCCAGTACTTC	CASRGRETQYF
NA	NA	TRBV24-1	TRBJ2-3	TGTGCCACCAGTGACTCGGACAGCCTAAGGTATACGCAGTATTTT	CATSDSDSLRYTQYF
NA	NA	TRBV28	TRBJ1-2	TGTGCCAGCAGTTTTGCGAGGGTGGTTGGGGGCAGTAGAGACTATGGCTACACCTTC	CASSFARVVGGSRDYGYTF
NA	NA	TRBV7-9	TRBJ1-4	TGTGCCAGCAGCTTAGGGCAGAAGGGGGAAAAACTGTTTTTT	CASSLGQKGEKLFF
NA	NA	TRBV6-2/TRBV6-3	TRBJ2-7	TGTGCCAGCAGTCCATTGGCCTACGAGCAGTACTTC	CASSPLAYEQYF
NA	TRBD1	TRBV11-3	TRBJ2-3	TGTGCCAGCAGCTTAGGAACAGGGGGCACAGATACGCAGTATTTT	CASSLGTGGTDTQYF
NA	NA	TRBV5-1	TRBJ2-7	TGCGCCAGCAGCATAGGACAGCTCTACGAGCAGTACTTC	CASSIGQLYEQYF
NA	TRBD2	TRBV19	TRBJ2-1	TGTGCCAGTAGTCCTACCTCTAGCGGGTGGGCCCATGAGCAGTTCTTC	CASSPTSSGWAHEQFF
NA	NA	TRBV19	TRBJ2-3	TGTGCCAGTAGTATCCGGGAGTTGGGCACAGATACGCAGTATTTT	CASSIRELGTDTQYF
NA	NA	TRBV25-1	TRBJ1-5	TGTGCCAGCAGTGACCGGCGGGGGGGCAATCAGCCCCAGCATTTT	CASSDRRGGNQPQHF
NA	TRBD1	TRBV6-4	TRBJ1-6	TGTGCCAGCAGTGGCGAGACAGGGGATAATTCACCCCTCCACTTT	CASSGETGDNSPLHF
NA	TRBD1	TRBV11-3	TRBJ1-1	TGTGCCAGCAGCTTAGATCGATTGACAGGGGTTGGCACTGAAGCTTTCTTT	CASSLDRLTGVGTEAFF
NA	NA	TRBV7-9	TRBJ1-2	TGTGCCAGCAGCGTAGTGGCAGGATTCGAGGGCTATGGCTACACCTTC	CASSVVAGFEGYGYTF
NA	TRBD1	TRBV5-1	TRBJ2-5	TGCGCCAGCAGCAAAAGGACAGGGGATCAAGAGACCCAGTACTTC	CASSKRTGDQETQYF
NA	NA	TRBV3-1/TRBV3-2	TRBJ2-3	TGTGCCAGCAGCATAGCGGGACAGAGCACAGATACGCAGTATTTT	CASSIAGQSTDTQYF
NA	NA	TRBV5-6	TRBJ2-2	TGTGCCAGCAGCTTGGTAGGGGGGGCGAACACCGGGGAGCTGTTTTTT	CASSLVGGANTGELFF
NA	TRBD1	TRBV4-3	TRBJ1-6	TGCGCCAGCAGCCGCTGGACAGGGAATTCACCCCTCCACTTT	CASSRWTGNSPLHF
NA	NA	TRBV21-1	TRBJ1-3	TGTGCCAGCAGCAAAGTGGAGGCGGTTGGAAACACCATATATTTT	CASSKVEAVGNTIYF
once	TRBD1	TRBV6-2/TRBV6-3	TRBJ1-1	TGTGCCAGCAGCGCCTTCCCGGGACAGGGTAACACTGAAGCTTTCTTT	CASSAFPGQGNTEAFF
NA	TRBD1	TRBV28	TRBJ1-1	TGTGCCAGCAGTTTGGACAGGGTGAACACTGAAGCTTTCTTT	CASSLDRVNTEAFF
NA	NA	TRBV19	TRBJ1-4	TGTGCCAGTAGTGAGAGGTTGTACAATGAAAAACTGTTTTTT	CASSERLYNEKLFF
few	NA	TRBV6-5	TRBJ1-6	TGTGCCAGCAGTCAGGGGTCGGCCGATAATTCACCCCTCCACTTT	CASSQGSADNSPLHF
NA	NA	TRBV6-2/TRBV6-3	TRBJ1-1	TGTGCCAGCAGTTACTCAGAGGGGAAATTACCTGAAGCTTTCTTT	CASSYSEGKLPEAFF
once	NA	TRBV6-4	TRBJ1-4	TGTGCCAGCAGCCCCCTGACAGATGGGGAAGAAAAACTGTTTTTT	CASSPLTDGEEKLFF
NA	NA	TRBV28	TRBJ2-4	TGTGCCAGCACCGGGAGGGACAGACGATTAGCCAAAAACATTCAGTACTTC	CASTGRDRRLAKNIQYF
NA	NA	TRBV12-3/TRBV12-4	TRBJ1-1	TGTGCCAGCACACCGGGGGCGAACACTGAAGCTTTCTTT	CASTPGANTEAFF
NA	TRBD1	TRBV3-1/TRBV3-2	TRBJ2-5	TGTGCCAGCAGTAGAAACAGGGGCGTTAAAGAGACCCAGTACTTC	CASSRNRGVKETQYF
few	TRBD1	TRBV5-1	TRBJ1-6	TGCGCCAGCAGCTTGGAGGGGGCGGGTAATTCACCCCTCCACTTT	CASSLEGAGNSPLHF
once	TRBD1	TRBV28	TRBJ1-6	TGTGCCAGCAGTCCCGGGACAGGGCGTAATTCACCCCTCCACTTT	CASSPGTGRNSPLHF
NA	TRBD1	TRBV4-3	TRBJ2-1	TGCGCCAGCAGCCGCCTCACGGGACAGGGAAATGAGCAGTTCTTC	CASSRLTGQGNEQFF
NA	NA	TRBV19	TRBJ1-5	TGTGCCAGTAGTACCAGGGTACGACAGCCCCAGCATTTT	CASSTRVRQPQHF
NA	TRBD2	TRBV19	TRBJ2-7	TGTGCCAGTAGTACGACTAGCGGGGGGATCTACGAGCAGTACTTC	CASSTTSGGIYEQYF
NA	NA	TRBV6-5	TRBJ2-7	TGTGCCAGCAGTTACTCCCGGGGGAGCTCCTACGAGCAGTACTTC	CASSYSRGSSYEQYF
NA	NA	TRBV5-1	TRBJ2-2	TGCGCCAGCAGCTACGCGACAGGGAACACCGGGGAGCTGTTTTTT	CASSYATGNTGELFF
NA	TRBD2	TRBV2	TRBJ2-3	TGTGCCAGCAGTGAAACCCCAACTAGCGGGAGACGCACAGATACGCAGTATTTT	CASSETPTSGRRTDTQYF
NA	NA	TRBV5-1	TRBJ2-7	TGCGCCAGCAGCTTGTTTATGGGGGAATTTTACGAGCAGTACTTC	CASSLFMGEFYEQYF
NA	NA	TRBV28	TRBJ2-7	TGTGCCAGCAGTTTATATCGATCCTACGAGCAGTACTTC	CASSLYRSYEQYF
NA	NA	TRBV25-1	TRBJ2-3	TGTGCCAGCGGGCTTGGGGATACGCAGTATTTT	CASGLGDTQYF
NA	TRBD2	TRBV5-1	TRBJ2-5	TGCGCCAGCAGCCGACAAGCGGGAGTCTCGGAAGAGACCCAGTACTTC	CASSRQAGVSEETQYF
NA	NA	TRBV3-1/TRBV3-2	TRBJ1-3	TGTGCCAGCAGTACAGGGTTCTCTGGAAACACCATATATTTT	CASSTGFSGNTIYF
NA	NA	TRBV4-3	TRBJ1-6	TGCGCCAGCAGCCAAACAACTAACAGGGTAGGATCACCCCTCCACTTT	CASSQTTNRVGSPLHF
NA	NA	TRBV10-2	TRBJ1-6	TGCGCCAGCAGTCGGACGGGAAATAATTCACCCCTCCACTTT	CASSRTGNNSPLHF
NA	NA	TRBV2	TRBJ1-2	TGTGCCAGCAGAGGTACCGGGACAATTTATGGCTACACCTTC	CASRGTGTIYGYTF
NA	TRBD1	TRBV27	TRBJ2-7	TGTGCCAGCAGCCGGACAGGGGACTACGAGCAGTACTTC	CASSRTGDYEQYF
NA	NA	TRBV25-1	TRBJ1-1	TGTGCCAGCAGTGAATACCGTCAGGGCGACACTGAAGCTTTCTTT	CASSEYRQGDTEAFF
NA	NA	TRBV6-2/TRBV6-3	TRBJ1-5	TGTGCCAGCAGTAAAAGAGGGTCCTGGGGCCAGCCCCAGCATTTT	CASSKRGSWGQPQHF